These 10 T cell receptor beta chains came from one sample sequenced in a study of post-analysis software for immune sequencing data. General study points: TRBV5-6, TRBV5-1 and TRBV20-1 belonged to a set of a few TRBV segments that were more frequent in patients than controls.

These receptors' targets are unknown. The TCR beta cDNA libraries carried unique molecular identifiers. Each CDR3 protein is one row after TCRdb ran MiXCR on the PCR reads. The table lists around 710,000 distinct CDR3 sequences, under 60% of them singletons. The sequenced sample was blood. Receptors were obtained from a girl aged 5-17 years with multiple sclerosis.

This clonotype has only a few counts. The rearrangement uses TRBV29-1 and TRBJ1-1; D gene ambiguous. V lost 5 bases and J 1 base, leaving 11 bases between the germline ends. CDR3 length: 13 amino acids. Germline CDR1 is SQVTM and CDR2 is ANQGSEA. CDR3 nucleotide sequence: TGCAGCGTTAACACCCCGGGGAACACTGAAGCTTTCTTT. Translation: CSVNTPGNTEAFF.

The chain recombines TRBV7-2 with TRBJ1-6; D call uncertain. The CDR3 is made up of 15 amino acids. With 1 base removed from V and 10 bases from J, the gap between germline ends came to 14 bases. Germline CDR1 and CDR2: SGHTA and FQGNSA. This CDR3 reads CASSLDPGLGSPLHF. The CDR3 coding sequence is TGTGCCAGCAGCTTAGATCCGGGCTTAGGGTCACCCCTCCACTTT.

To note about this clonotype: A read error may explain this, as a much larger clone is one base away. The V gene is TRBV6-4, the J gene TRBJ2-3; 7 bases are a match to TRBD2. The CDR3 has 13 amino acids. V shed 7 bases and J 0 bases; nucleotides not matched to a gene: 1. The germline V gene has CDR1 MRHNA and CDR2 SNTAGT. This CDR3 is CASNSGSTDTQYF. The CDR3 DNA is TGTGCCAGCAATAGCGGGAGCACAGATACGCAGTATTTT.

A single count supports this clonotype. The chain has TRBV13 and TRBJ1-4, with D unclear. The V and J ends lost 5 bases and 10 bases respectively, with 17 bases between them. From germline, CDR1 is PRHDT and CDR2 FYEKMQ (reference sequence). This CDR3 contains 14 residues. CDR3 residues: CASSPADGRGKLFF. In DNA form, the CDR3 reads TGTGCCAGCAGCCCCGCGGACGGGCGCGGAAAACTGTTTTTT.

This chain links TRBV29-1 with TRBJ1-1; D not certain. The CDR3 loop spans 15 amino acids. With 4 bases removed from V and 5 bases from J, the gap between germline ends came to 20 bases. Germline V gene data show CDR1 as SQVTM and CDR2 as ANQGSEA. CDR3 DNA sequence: TGCAGCGTTGGGAAGGTCCACGGCCCCCCGACTGAAGCTTTCTTT. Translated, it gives CSVGKVHGPPTEAFF. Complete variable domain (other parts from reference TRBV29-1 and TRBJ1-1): SAVISQKPSRDICQRGTSLTIQCQVDSQVTMMFWYRQQPGQSLTLIATANQGSEATYESGFVIDKFPISRPNLTFSTLTVSNMSPEDSSIYLCSVGKVHGPPTEAFFGQGTRLTVV.

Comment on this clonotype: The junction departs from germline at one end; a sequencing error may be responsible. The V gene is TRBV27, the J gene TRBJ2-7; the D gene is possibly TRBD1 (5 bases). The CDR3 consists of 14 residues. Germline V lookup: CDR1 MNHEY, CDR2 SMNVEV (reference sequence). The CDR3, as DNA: TGTGCCAACAGTTTATCCCGGACATCCTACGAGCAGTACTTC. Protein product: CANSLSRTSYEQYF.

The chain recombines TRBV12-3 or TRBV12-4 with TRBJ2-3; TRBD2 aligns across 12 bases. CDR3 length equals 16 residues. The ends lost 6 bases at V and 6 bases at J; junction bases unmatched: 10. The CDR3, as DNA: TGTGCCAGCAGCCCGAGGACTAGCGGGAAGAGGGATACGCAGTATTTT. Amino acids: CASSPRTSGKRDTQYF.

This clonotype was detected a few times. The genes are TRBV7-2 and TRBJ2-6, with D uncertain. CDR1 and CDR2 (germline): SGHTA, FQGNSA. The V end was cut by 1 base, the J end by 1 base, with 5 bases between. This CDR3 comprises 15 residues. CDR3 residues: CASSLDWSGANVLTF. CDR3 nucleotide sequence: TGTGCCAGCAGCTTAGACTGGTCTGGGGCCAACGTCCTGACTTTC.

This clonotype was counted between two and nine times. The CDR3 coding sequence is TGTGCCAGCAGCTTAGACGGCCAACCCAGGGATACGCAGTATTTT. This sequence encodes CASSLDGQPRDTQYF. The V gene is TRBV7-6, the J gene TRBJ2-3; D is unresolved. Between the trimmed V and J ends, which lost 1 base and 6 bases, there was a span of 14 bases. In germline, CDR1 is SGHVS, CDR2 FNYEAQ. The CDR3 has 15 residues. The full variable domain, in which reference TRBV7-6 and TRBJ2-3 provide the parts outside the CDR3, is GAGVSQSPRYKVTKRGQDVALRCDPISGHVSLYWYRQALGQGPEFLTYFNYEAQQDKSGLPNDRFSAERPEGSISTLTIQRTEQRDSAMYRCASSLDGQPRDTQYFGPGTRLTVL.

CDR3: CAIASPGTENYGYTF. Here the CDR3 DNA reads TGTGCCATCGCTTCCCCCGGGACGGAGAACTATGGCTACACCTTC. The chain recombines TRBV10-3 with TRBJ1-2, with D possibly matching TRBD1 (5 bases). Germline CDR1 and CDR2: ENHRY and SYGVKD. V lost 8 bases and J 2 bases, leaving 18 bases between the germline ends. The CDR3 runs to 15 residues.